This entry features one T cell receptor beta chain sequence. This clonotype was seen many times. Its antigen target is currently unknown. There are no base qualities to consult, and no much larger clone falls within one base. The CDR3 holds 16 amino acids from the cysteine to the phenylalanine. Of the read, only the CDR3 DNA is kept; its 48 bases are in frame from base 1. The junction shows trimming of 0 bases on V and 5 bases on J, and the gene matches do not reach 9 bases of it. Based on the germline V gene (reference sequence), the CDR1 and CDR2 sequences are SEHNR and FQNEAQ. Genomic DNA served as template for TCR beta VDJ combination and CDR3 sequence profiling. TCR repertoire sequencing was run on an Illumina HiSeq 2000. Regarding the original processing steps: Repertoires were assessed using TRBV/TRBJ rearrangement plots, CDR3 size and DJ length profiles, and Simpson's diversity index. The immunodominant clone was defined as the most abundant DNA sequence in deep sequencing data. CDR3 amino acid sequences were checked for sharing across subjects and were also compared against the VDJdb database and published repertoires. TCRdb cleaned the public reads at Q25 with fastp, built clones with MiXCR and kept in-frame beta chains. All rows with the same CDR3 protein become a single entry with the most common DNA and genes. These V and J calls rely on TCRdb rather than the paper's analysis. The sample profile shows hundreds of thousands of distinct CDR3 sequences; roughly 64% of them were found once. Clones ranked in the top ten supply 3.5% to 4.5% of the sample.

These data come from a study of CD8+CD57+ T cells in acquired aplastic anemia (dated by TCRdb to 2017 to 2018). Regarding the complete study: A mean of 3.2 ug of DNA, ranging from about 0.2 to 27.4 ug, was extracted from sorted CD4+ and CD8+ cells. An average of around 10 million reads for CD4+ cells and 11 million to 13 million reads for CD8+ cells was obtained from healthy donor samples. Here is what the overall study found, with its caveats: CD8+ Simpson's diversity did not differ significantly between patients and healthy controls (P=0.060). Roughly 31 CD8+ CDR3 sequences were shared between patients and controls but appeared highly expressed in patients and within their immunodominant clones.

The study deep-sequenced TCR repertoires of sorted CD4+ and CD8+ blood T cells from severe aplastic anemia patients and healthy subjects. Ficoll-Paque density gradient centrifugation was used to isolate peripheral blood mononuclear cells. Before DNA extraction, CD4+ and CD8+ T cells were sorted with FACS or magnetic beads. Rearrangement joined TRBV7-9 to TRBJ1-2; 7 central bases correspond to TRBD1. The clonotype was recovered from a human donor in good health, serving as a control. The sequenced material came from sorted CD4+, CD8+, or CD8+CD57+ T cells (not recorded which) from PBMCs. CDR3 region: CASSLATRGRWYGYTF. In nucleotide form, the sequence is TGTGCCAGCAGCTTAGCCACAAGGGGGCGCTGGTATGGCTACACCTTC.